The T cell receptor beta chain described here comes from a study of blood T cell repertoires in COVID-19 (dated by TCRdb to 2018 to 2021). Study-level background: Collaborator samples came from the United States, Italy and Spain and covered acute and convalescent phases of COVID-19. The material from the prospective study consisted of cDNA or gDNA derived from T cells, B-cell-depleted T cells, or PBMCs. Deeply sampled blood TCRbeta repertoires from subjects exposed to, actively infected with, or recovered from COVID-19 were included in the dataset. A freely available public database, intended as a resource for researchers studying the immune response to SARS-CoV-2, is where the repertoires were released. The samples were drawn from two sources: the first 160 participants of the ongoing ImmuneRACE study, and some 1,300 subjects contributed by 6 global collaborators. Nearly every sample came with metadata listing a de-identified subject ID, COVID-19 status, age in years and sex. Where HLA class I and class II types were available, the types were taken from metadata supplied by the sample provider, not from assay-based typing. The full study reports these points: The quantity of clinical and demographic metadata differed by source and by participant and was supplied without curation.

TCRbeta CDR3 regions were amplified from genomic DNA by means of the immunoSEQ Assay, a bias-controlled multiplex PCR. On the authors' methods: The number of nucleated cells in each sample was estimated by amplification of reference gene primers within the assay. To quantify the absolute abundance of each unique TCRbeta CDR3 rearrangement, sequence reads were collapsed and filtered. For each sample, productive Simpson clonality was calculated as the square root of Simpson's diversity index across productive rearrangements. In its TCRdb copy, this immuneACCESS table keeps in-frame sequences only and misses some clones. Where compared with another copy, unresolved V genes explain less than half of these, and the others have no known cause. Clone size and V and J calls were adopted from that table, with D and trimming inferred from the DNA. This sample comprises around 100,000 clones, approximately 91% of them detected only once. The ten biggest clones cover 7.5% to 9.5% of the sample.

Note on this clone: Its antigen is still unknown. No qualities accompany the bases; no much larger clone lies one base away.

Samples from volunteer blood donors who had recovered from COVID-19 were contributed by a second Seattle source. Each collaborating institution followed its own protocols to collect whole blood in K2EDTA tubes. Collaborator samples were shipped for TCRbeta analysis as frozen whole blood, isolated PBMCs, or DNA extracted from either sample type. The germline V gene encodes CDR1 SGHTA and CDR2 FQGNSA. The CDR3 runs 16 amino acids, cysteine and phenylalanine included. Only the CDR3 DNA is retained, 48 bases long and in frame from the first base. The V end loses 1 base and the J end loses 3 bases, and a stretch of 13 bases separates them.

Rearrangement joined TRBV7-2 to TRBJ1-5; confidence is insufficient to name the D gene. The sequence came from a woman in her seventies who had recovered from COVID-19. Material for sequencing was peripheral blood. CDR3 protein: CASSLVYGRLNQPQHF. The DNA is TGTGCCAGCAGCTTAGTATATGGCAGGCTCAATCAGCCCCAGCATTTT.